These 28 T cell receptor beta chains originate from one sample sequenced in a study of shared clonotypes between healthy human individuals. The repertoire was sequenced with immunoSEQ multiplex PCR; TCRdb's copy has only in-frame clones and lacks some. The sample lists over a million clones, 97% to 99% occurring once. Sequenced input: naive CD4+ T cells sorted from blood. Subset of the sample: CD45RA+ positively selected. Source of these receptors: a man aged 30-40 years in good health.

This clone has just one count. This sequence joins TRBV11-2 and TRBJ2-2; TRBD2 aligns across 12 bases. CDR1 is SGHAT, CDR2 FQNNGV, per germline. Unmatched junction bases numbered 5, after V lost 5 bases and J lost 1 base. There are 17 residues in the CDR3. CDR3 residues: CASSTWTSGENTGELFF. The CDR3 bases are TGTGCCAGCAGCACTTGGACTAGCGGGGAGAACACCGGGGAGCTGTTTTTT.

The chain carries TRBV5-4 and TRBJ2-3; 7 positions match TRBD1. Trimming cost V 4 bases and J 4 bases; bases outside gene matches: 3. This CDR3 comprises 13 residues. CDR1 is SGHNT and CDR2 is YYREEE in the germline V gene (reference sequence). The CDR3 DNA reads TGTGCCAGCAGCCCAGGACAGGCAGATACGCAGTATTTT. The encoded protein is CASSPGQADTQYF.

This clone has only one observation. CDR3 in amino acids: CASSLRAGTNRGAEQFF. As DNA, the CDR3 is TGTGCCAGCAGCCTGAGGGCGGGGACCAATCGCGGCGCTGAGCAGTTCTTC. This chain uses TRBV4-2 with TRBJ2-1, with D perhaps matching TRBD2 (6 bases). The length of the CDR3 is 17 residues. Germline CDR1 is LGHNA and CDR2 is YNFKEQ. Trimming stripped 4 bases from V and 9 bases from J, with 25 bases between.

The rearrangement uses TRBV11-2 and TRBJ2-7; 9 bases line up with TRBD1. The J segment lost 5 bases and the V segment lost 5 bases, leaving 10 bases of the junction unmatched. From germline, CDR1 is SGHAT and CDR2 FQNNGV. The CDR3 sequence is 15 residues long. The CDR3 loop is CASSPQTGGGNEQYF. DNA of the CDR3: TGTGCCAGCAGCCCACAGACAGGGGGGGGAAACGAGCAGTACTTC.

The chain has TRBV10-1 and TRBJ2-6; a possible D gene is TRBD2 (5 bases). V lost 3 bases, J lost 4 bases, and 10 bases lay in between. Germline V gives CDR1 WNHNN, CDR2 SYGVQD (reference sequence). The CDR3 is made up of 15 amino acids. The CDR3 DNA reads TGCGCCAGCAGTGATGGCCCGGGAGGGGCCAACGTCCTGACTTTC. Translation gives CASSDGPGGANVLTF.

The rearrangement uses TRBV18 and TRBJ2-7; 10 bases are a match to TRBD2. The CDR3 runs to 16 residues. Germline V lookup: CDR1 KGHSH, CDR2 LQKENI. J gave up 5 bases and V 3 bases, and 10 bases lay outside the gene matches. Here the CDR3 DNA reads TGTGCCAGCTCACCCCTTCTAGCGGGAGTCACCAACGAGCAGTACTTC. Translation: CASSPLLAGVTNEQYF.

The chain carries TRBV18 and TRBJ2-1, with TRBD2 matching 7 bases. In germline, CDR1 is KGHSH, CDR2 LQKENI. This CDR3 is 16 amino acids long. J was trimmed by 6 bases and V by 2 bases; bases with no gene match: 10. CDR3 residues: CASSPAWGGVINEQFF. The CDR3 DNA follows: TGTGCCAGCTCACCAGCATGGGGGGGTGTTATCAATGAGCAGTTCTTC.

The genes are TRBV2 and TRBJ2-3; 9 positions match TRBD2. Germline CDR1 SNHLY, CDR2 FYNNEI. The V gene end was trimmed by 6 bases and the J gene end by 2 bases; junction bases not matched to a gene: 3. The CDR3 is 14 amino acids. The CDR3 DNA follows: TGTGCCAGCAGCGGACTAGCGACCACAGATACGCAGTATTTT. Protein product: CASSGLATTDTQYF.

The rearrangement uses TRBV7-2 and TRBJ2-1; D ambiguous. Germline V lookup: CDR1 SGHTA, CDR2 FQGNSA. This CDR3 spans 13 amino acids. Trimming took off 5 bases at V and 4 bases at J, with 9 bases between the two ends. The CDR3 sequence: CASSHGPYNEQFF. CDR3 DNA: TGTGCCAGCAGCCATGGACCGTACAATGAGCAGTTCTTC.

This clone occurred once. Within the sample, other DNA sequences also encode this same CDR3. V usage is TRBV7-9 and J usage is TRBJ1-2; the D is unclear. The CDR3 runs 12 residues. The V end was cut by 1 base, the J end by 8 bases, with 8 bases between. Germline V lookup: CDR1 SEHNR, CDR2 FQNEAQ (reference sequence). This CDR3 is CASSLDRGGYTF. Written as DNA, the CDR3 is TGTGCCAGCAGCTTAGATCGAGGGGGCTACACCTTC.

The V call is TRBV19, the J call TRBJ1-1; 9 bases map to TRBD1. Germline V gene lookup returns CDR1 LNHDA and CDR2 SQIVND (reference sequence). Losses at the gene ends were 6 bases for V and 1 base for J; bases not matched to a gene: 3. The CDR3 has 14 amino acids. The CDR3 sequence: CASRRDRENTEAFF. CDR3 bases: TGTGCCAGTAGGAGGGACAGGGAGAACACTGAAGCTTTCTTT.

The V gene is TRBV5-1, the J gene TRBJ2-5, with a weak D call TRBD1 (6 bases). The V gene lost 4 bases and the J gene lost 2 bases, with 12 bases spanning the gap. The CDR3 contains 14 residues. Germline assignment: CDR1 SGHRS and CDR2 YFSETQ. CDR3 sequence (DNA): TGCGCCAGCAGCAAAGGGACACCTCAAGAGACCCAGTACTTC. This codes for CASSKGTPQETQYF.

The chain couples TRBV7-2 to TRBJ2-7; either TRBD1 or TRBD2 may supply D (6 bases each). The CDR3 contains 15 residues. The V gene's germline CDR1 is SGHTA and CDR2 FQGNSA. Trimming left V 6 bases short and J 3 bases short, with 18 bases between. DNA for the CDR3: TGTGCCAGCAGGGGCGGGGCAGGGGTTGGCTACGAGCAGTACTTC. It specifies CASRGGAGVGYEQYF.

This chain uses TRBV2 with TRBJ2-1, with D possibly TRBD1 on 5 matching bases. Germline CDR1 SNHLY, CDR2 FYNNEI. The CDR3 runs 15 residues. Trimming left V 3 bases short and J 0 bases short, with 9 bases between. The CDR3 reads CASSEKGVSYNEQFF. For the CDR3, the DNA is TGTGCCAGCAGTGAGAAAGGGGTCTCCTACAATGAGCAGTTCTTC.

The chain joins TRBV5-5 to TRBJ2-3, with 7 bases identical to TRBD2. The CDR3 spans 16 residues. Trimming cost V 6 bases and J 2 bases; bases outside gene matches: 12. CDR1 is SGHKS and CDR2 is YYEKEE in the germline V gene (reference sequence). The CDR3 reads CASTPREGRNTDTQYF. The CDR3 region has the DNA TGTGCCAGCACTCCGAGGGAGGGACGAAACACAGATACGCAGTATTTT.

CDR3 in DNA: TGCGCCAGCAGCTCCAGCGGGACACAATACAATGAGCAGTTCTTC. As protein: CASSSSGTQYNEQFF. This rearrangement joins TRBV5-1 to TRBJ2-1; weak D call: TRBD2 (7 bases). V shed 3 bases and J shed 4 bases, with 14 bases lying between them. The CDR3 extends over 15 amino acids. CDR1 is SGHRS, CDR2 YFSETQ, per germline.

The chain links TRBV9 to TRBJ1-1; a weak D match, TRBD1 (5 bases). The CDR3 sequence is 15 residues long. Germline V gives CDR1 SGDLS, CDR2 YYNGEE. V was pared by 0 bases and J by 5 bases, with 14 bases between. The CDR3 loop reads CASSVGARGGTEAFF. The DNA of the CDR3 is TGTGCCAGCAGCGTAGGCGCGCGTGGGGGGACTGAAGCTTTCTTT.

V usage is TRBV27 and J usage is TRBJ2-1, with D hard to call. V lost 6 bases and J lost 9, with 12 bases in between. From germline, CDR1 is MNHEY and CDR2 SMNVEV (reference sequence). This CDR3 spans 12 amino acids. CDR3 in amino acids: CASSRGSFEQFF. The CDR3 DNA reads as TGTGCCAGCAGCCGAGGATCCTTTGAGCAGTTCTTC.

The DNA for the CDR3 is TGCGCCAGCAGGAGGGGCCAGAAGAACCTGAACTATGGCTACACCTTC. This encodes CASRRGQKNLNYGYTF. The chain combines TRBV23-1 with TRBJ1-2, with D perhaps matching TRBD1 (5 bases). TRBV23-1 is annotated as an ORF whose role is uncertain. V was trimmed by 6 bases and J by 2 bases, leaving 19 bases between them. The CDR3 sequence is 16 residues long.

Concerning this clone itself: At the DNA level, this CDR3 is encoded by other sequences in the same sample as well. The chain is built from TRBV15 and TRBJ1-1; D unresolved. Trimming left V 0 bases short and J 6 bases short, with 8 bases between. The CDR3 runs 13 residues. Germline V gene lookup returns CDR1 LNHNV and CDR2 YYDKDF (reference sequence). CDR3 loop: CATSRDLGAEAFF. CDR3 in DNA: TGTGCCACCAGCAGAGATCTGGGCGCTGAAGCTTTCTTT.

V gene TRBV5-1 combines with J gene TRBJ2-7; either TRBD1 or TRBD2 may supply D (5 bases each). Germline CDR1 SGHRS, CDR2 YFSETQ. Trimming stripped 5 bases from V and 0 bases from J, with 12 bases between. The CDR3 contains 14 residues. The CDR3 nucleotides are TGCGCCAGCAGACGGGACGGGGTCTCCTACGAGCAGTACTTC. Protein: CASRRDGVSYEQYF.

This chain connects TRBV28 to TRBJ1-2; a possible D gene is TRBD1 (5 bases). The CDR3 length is 17 residues. Trimming removed 2 bases from V and 0 bases from J, with 16 bases in between. Germline CDR1 MDHEN, CDR2 SYDVKM. This chain's CDR3 is CASSLMGQAPTNYGYTF. The DNA for the CDR3 is TGTGCCAGCAGTTTAATGGGGCAGGCCCCAACTAACTATGGCTACACCTTC.

J is TRBJ1-2 and V is TRBV5-1; tentatively, D is TRBD1 (6 bases). V lost 2 bases and J lost 5, with 22 bases in between. Germline values: CDR1 SGHRS, CDR2 YFSETQ. The length of the CDR3 is 17 residues. The CDR3 here is CASSFNTGLRGSYGYTF. CDR3 sequence (DNA): TGCGCCAGCAGCTTTAATACAGGTCTTAGGGGGTCTTATGGCTACACCTTC.

A single count supports this clone. This chain uses TRBV5-1 with TRBJ1-2; possibly TRBD1 for D (6 bases). The CDR3 sequence is 17 residues long. Trimming removed 3 bases from V and 8 bases from J, with 26 bases in between. Looked up from germline, CDR1 is SGHRS and CDR2 is YFSETQ. The CDR3 region is CASSSLPAPGGGEGYTF. DNA for the CDR3: TGCGCCAGCAGCTCCCTGCCCGCGCCCGGGGGCGGAGAGGGCTACACCTTC.

The chain is built from TRBV21-1 and TRBJ2-1. TRBV21-1 is marked as a pseudogene. The CDR3 length is 16 residues. The CDR3 here is CASTPSAVTTYNEQFF. For the CDR3, the DNA is TGTGCCAGCACCCCGTCAGCCGTTACCACCTACAATGAGCAGTTCTTC.

This rearrangement joins TRBV7-6 to TRBJ2-7, with 8 bases matching TRBD2. After removal of 5 bases from V and 4 bases from J, the junction contained 10 bases not matched to a gene. Germline V gene sequence: CDR1 SGHVS, CDR2 FNYEAQ. The CDR3 covers 15 residues. The CDR3 DNA follows: TGTGCCAGCAGCGCCCAACTAGCGGTTAATTACGAGCAGTACTTC. Its protein is CASSAQLAVNYEQYF.

This chain uses TRBV5-1 with TRBJ1-1; 7 bases align to TRBD1. Germline CDR1 reads SGHRS; CDR2 reads YFSETQ. This CDR3 comprises 14 residues. Trimming took 4 bases from V and 5 from J; bases not matched to a gene: 8. CDR3 residues: CASSPDRVGTEAFF. As DNA, the CDR3 is TGCGCCAGCAGCCCTGACAGGGTAGGGACTGAAGCTTTCTTT.

The chain employs TRBV7-3 and TRBJ1-5; D is unresolved. V was pared by 2 bases and J by 3 bases, with 14 bases between. Germline values: CDR1 SGHTA, CDR2 FQGTGA. The CDR3 totals 16 residues. The CDR3 DNA reads as TGTGCCAGCAGCTTAGGAGCGGCGAGATACAATCAGCCCCAGCATTTT. As protein: CASSLGAARYNQPQHF.